The clone carrying this TCR beta chain was counted a single time. Per the original methods: Amplified reference gene primers provided the basis for estimating nucleated cell counts. Data came from immunoSEQ multiplex PCR; TCRdb stores just in-frame clones and leaves some out. The V and J calls and clone size are taken from that table; D and trimming were inferred from the DNA. The table shows roughly 220,000 clones, with approximately 90% occurring only once. V dropped 1 base and J dropped 6 bases, with 6 bases sitting between them. The CDR3 contains 13 residues. The sample comes from a study of blood T cell repertoires in COVID-19. Study summary: From the United States, Italy and Spain came samples of acute and convalescent COVID-19. PBMCs, B-cell-depleted T cells, or T cells provided the cDNA or gDNA that made up the material.

The chain uses TRBV12-3 or TRBV12-4 and TRBJ2-2; D is possibly TRBD2 (5 bases). This receptor was identified in a man aged 25 to 40 who had recovered from COVID-19. The specimen sequenced was peripheral blood. CDR3 coding DNA: TGTGCCAGCAGTTTAGGGGGAGCCGGGGAGCTGTTTTTT. Residues: CASSLGGAGELFF.